One sample yielded the 11 T cell receptor beta chains listed below, sequenced in a study of T cell repertoires in cytomegalovirus infection. TCRdb called the reads again in MiXCR, with one record for every CDR3 protein. The sample records more than 150,000 distinct CDR3 sequences, approximately 19% being singletons. The sequenced sample was PBMCs. The receptor set was obtained from a human donor in good health (CMV status not recorded). Some clones in this sample may be carry-over from other donors' samples.

Comment on this clonotype: A junction boundary mismatches the germline segment, possibly from a read error. This CDR3 reads CATSRQGTRRQETQYF. As DNA, the CDR3 is TGTGCCACTAGTCGGCAAGGGACTAGAAGACAAGAGACCCAGTACTTC. The rearrangement links TRBV19 to TRBJ2-5; 8 bases fit TRBD2. The germline V gene has CDR1 LNHDA and CDR2 SQIVND (reference sequence). This CDR3 is built from 16 residues.

This clonotype has a handful of counts. This chain links TRBV11-2 with TRBJ2-7; D assignment may be TRBD1 or TRBD2 (5 bases each). Trimming cost V 0 bases and J 6 bases, with 9 bases left between them. Germline V gives CDR1 SGHAT, CDR2 FQNNGV. The CDR3 is 13 residues long. The CDR3 protein is CASSLEVGGEQYF. The CDR3 DNA sequence: TGTGCCAGCAGCTTAGAAGTTGGGGGCGAGCAGTACTTC. Supplemented by reference TRBV11-2 and TRBJ2-7, the full variable domain reads EAGVAQSPRYKIIEKRQSVAFWCNPISGHATLYWYQQILGQGPKLLIQFQNNGVVDDSQLPKDRFSAERLKGVDSTLKIQPAKLEDSAVYLCASSLEVGGEQYFGPGTRLTVT.

The CDR3 protein is CASSQDGRGGETQYF. CDR3 nucleotides: TGTGCCAGCAGCCAAGACGGTCGGGGCGGCGAGACCCAGTACTTC. The chain employs TRBV14 and TRBJ2-5; D tentatively fits TRBD1 or TRBD2 (5 bases each). V gave up 0 bases and J gave up 5 bases, with 13 bases separating them. The CDR3 has 15 residues. CDR1 is SGHDN, CDR2 FVKESK, per germline. Together with reference TRBV14 and TRBJ2-5, the CDR3 gives the full variable domain: EAGVTQFPSHSVIEKGQTVTLRCDPISGHDNLYWYRRVMGKEIKFLLHFVKESKQDESGMPNNRFLAERTGGTYSTLKVQPAELEDSGVYFCASSQDGRGGETQYFGPGTRLLVL.

The chain is built from TRBV7-9 and TRBJ1-1; D gene uncertain. CDR3 length: 11 amino acids. The V end was cut by 7 bases, the J end by 2 bases, with 5 bases between. Germline V lookup: CDR1 SEHNR, CDR2 FQNEAQ (reference sequence). As DNA, the CDR3 is TGTGCCAGCACTCGAAACACTGAAGCTTTCTTT. This codes for CASTRNTEAFF.

This clonotype was seen at least ten times. V and J are TRBV7-2 and TRBJ2-1, with D uncertain. Trimming pared 1 base from V and 0 bases from J, leaving 7 bases between. CDR3 size: 15 residues. Germline V gene sequence: CDR1 SGHTA, CDR2 FQGNSA. CDR3 DNA sequence: TGTGCCAGCAGCTTAGGACTGACCTCCTACAATGAGCAGTTCTTC. This gives the protein CASSLGLTSYNEQFF.

This clonotype was recorded at least ten times. The rearrangement joins TRBV7-2 to TRBJ2-2, with TRBD1 matching 8 bases. Germline assignment: CDR1 SGHTA and CDR2 FQGNSA. The CDR3 spans 14 residues. Trimming took 8 bases from V and 6 from J; bases not matched to a gene: 8. The CDR3 is CASRPGGAPGELFF. The CDR3, as DNA: TGTGCCAGCCGCCCAGGGGGCGCCCCCGGGGAGCTGTTTTTT.

CDR3 amino acids: CASSLSMDTQYF. The CDR3 DNA reads as TGTGCCAGCAGCTTAAGCATGGATACGCAGTATTTT. The genes are TRBV7-9 and TRBJ2-3; no reliable D call. V was trimmed by 2 bases and J by 6 bases, leaving 6 bases between them. This CDR3 contains 12 residues. CDR1 is SEHNR, CDR2 FQNEAQ, per germline (reference sequence).

This clonotype came up a few times. The genes are TRBV2 and TRBJ2-5; D not certain. V lost 4 bases and J 5 bases, leaving 11 bases between the germline ends. The V gene's germline CDR1 is SNHLY and CDR2 FYNNEI. The CDR3 length is 13 residues. The CDR3 DNA sequence: TGTGCCAGCAGTGCCCTGGCGGTGGAGACCCAGTACTTC. The encoded protein is CASSALAVETQYF.

This rearrangement joins TRBV7-2 to TRBJ2-3; 11 nucleotides line up with TRBD2. This CDR3 has 16 amino acids. Germline-derived CDR1 and CDR2 are SGHTA and FQGNSA. V gave up 2 bases and J gave up 5 bases; unmatched junction bases: 6. CDR3 amino acids: CASSLRTSGSLDTQYF. DNA of the CDR3: TGTGCCAGCAGCTTAAGGACTAGCGGGTCCTTAGATACGCAGTATTTT.

This clonotype was picked up a small number of times. CDR3 sequence reads: CASRGSQPQHF. The CDR3 nucleotides read TGTGCCAGCAGGGGCAGTCAGCCCCAGCATTTT. The chain has TRBV28 and TRBJ1-5; D is unclear. V was trimmed by 6 bases and J by 6 bases, leaving 6 bases between them. The CDR3 runs to 11 residues. The germline V gene encodes CDR1 MDHEN and CDR2 SYDVKM.

Note on this clonotype: One end of the junction fails to match germline, which may point to a read error. The chain combines TRBV12-3 or TRBV12-4 with TRBJ2-7; 10 nucleotides align to TRBD1. This CDR3 has 16 amino acids. CDR3 in DNA: TGTGCGAGCAGTTATGGGGCCGGGACAGGGGCTCGCGAGCAGTACTTC. Translating it yields CASSYGAGTGAREQYF.